The 5 T cell receptor beta chains given below trace back to one sample, sequenced in a study of blood T cell repertoires in COVID-19 (dated by TCRdb to the early 2020s). Library prep was done by the immunoSEQ multiplex PCR assay. The clones in this table, taken by TCRdb from immuneACCESS, are in-frame only. Not every clone is retained; where verified, under half of the shortfall comes from an unresolved V gene, and the cause of the rest is unknown. In this sample the table shows 200,000 to 300,000 clones, about 91% of which occur a single time. Over 2% of the sample rests with the top ten. Source material: PBMCs or T cells enriched from blood (not recorded which). All receptors come from a woman aged 40 to 55 with acute COVID-19.

The chain carries TRBV19 and TRBJ2-3; 7 bases are shared with TRBD2. Germline V gives CDR1 LNHDA, CDR2 SQIVND (reference sequence). V shed 7 bases and J 6 bases; nucleotides not matched to a gene: 10. The CDR3 totals 14 residues. CDR3 sequence (DNA): TGTGCCAGTACTCCGGGACTAACACAGGATACGCAGTATTTT. Its translation is CASTPGLTQDTQYF.

The rearrangement links TRBV6-1 to TRBJ1-4; no clear D. There are 12 residues in the CDR3. V lost 3 bases to trimming and J lost 8 bases, with 7 bases between them. Per germline, CDR1 MNHNS and CDR2 SASEGT. The CDR3 region has the DNA TGTGCCAGCAGTGAGAGCGGAGAAAAACTGTTTTTT. It codes for CASSESGEKLFF.

The chain employs TRBV19 and TRBJ2-1; the match to TRBD2 covers 10 bases. V lost 3 bases to trimming and J lost 1 base; unmatched junction nucleotides: 6. Looked up from germline, CDR1 is LNHDA and CDR2 is SQIVND (reference sequence). The CDR3 has 17 residues. The CDR3 DNA is TGTGCCAGTAGTATTACTGTAGCGGGGGGTTCCTACAATGAGCAGTTCTTC. Its protein is CASSITVAGGSYNEQFF.

The chain couples TRBV6-5 to TRBJ2-2, with D possibly being TRBD1 (6 bases). Germline V CDR1 and CDR2: MNHEY, SVGAGI. The CDR3 spans 15 residues. The V end lost 7 bases, the J end lost 1 base, and 13 bases lay between the germline ends. This CDR3 reads CASKLTGQNTGELFF. CDR3 DNA sequence: TGTGCCAGCAAGCTTACAGGGCAGAACACCGGGGAGCTGTTTTTT.

The chain recombines TRBV30 with TRBJ2-3; 12 bases map to TRBD1. Germline CDR1 and CDR2: GTSNPN and SVGIG (reference sequence). V was clipped by 5 bases and J by 4 bases; unmatched bases: 1. The CDR3 loop spans 13 amino acids. The CDR3: CAWGTGGADTQYF. In nucleotides, the CDR3 is TGTGCCTGGGGGACAGGGGGCGCAGATACGCAGTATTTT. The full variable domain, completed using reference TRBV30 and TRBJ2-3, is SQTIHQWPATLVQPVGSPLSLECTVEGTSNPNLYWYRQAAGRGLQLLFYSVGIGQISSEVPQNLSASRPQDRQFILSSKKLLLSDSGFYLCAWGTGGADTQYFGPGTRLTVL.